The entry that follows covers one T cell receptor (beta chain) sequence. This clone came up many times. What this receptor recognizes is not known. It has no much larger one-base neighbor in the sample; base qualities were not kept. The data derive from a study of blood T cell repertoires in COVID-19 (dated by TCRdb to 2018 to 2021). With respect to the entire study: The collaborator samples originated in the United States, Italy and Spain and spanned the acute and convalescent phases of COVID-19. The material from the prospective study consisted of cDNA or gDNA derived from T cells, B-cell-depleted T cells, or PBMCs. Subjects who had been exposed to COVID-19, were actively infected with it, or had recovered from it provided the deeply sampled blood TCRbeta repertoires that made up the dataset. The repertoires were released in a freely available public database meant as a resource for research on the immune response to SARS-CoV-2. Samples were obtained from the ongoing ImmuneRACE study (first 160 participants) and from 1,200 or so subjects provided by 6 global collaborators. Sample metadata almost always included a de-identified subject ID, COVID-19 status, age in years and sex. Where available, HLA class I and class II types were obtained from metadata supplied by the sample provider rather than from assay-based typing. The full study reports these points: The quantity of clinical and demographic metadata differed by source and by participant and was supplied without curation.

One collaborating source in Seattle enrolled patients while the patients were actively infected and followed the patients over time throughout the course of disease. The collaborating institutions used their own protocols to collect whole blood in K2EDTA tubes. Collaborator samples were shipped for TCRbeta analysis as frozen whole blood, isolated PBMCs, or DNA extracted from either sample type. The immunoSEQ Assay, a bias-controlled multiplex PCR, was used to amplify TCRbeta CDR3 regions from genomic DNA. The paper's data handling went like this. Nucleated cell counts per sample were estimated from amplification of reference gene primers within the assay. Sequence reads were collapsed and filtered to measure the absolute abundance of every unique TCRbeta CDR3 rearrangement. For each sample, productive Simpson clonality was calculated as the square root of Simpson's diversity index over productive rearrangements. Drawn from immuneACCESS, this table holds only the in-frame rearrangements with V and J called that TCRdb kept. Clones are partly lost; checked studies trace under half to an unresolved V gene and leave the rest unexplained. The V and J calls and clone size are taken from that table; D and trimming were inferred from the DNA. This sample has more than 300,000 clones in its table, and approximately 90% of those were observed once. In total, the top ten clones hold 1.5% to 2% of the sample.

CDR3 length: 16 amino acids, cysteine to phenylalanine. Of the read, only the CDR3 DNA is kept; its 48 bases are in frame from base 1. CDR1 and CDR2 are drawn from the germline V gene (reference sequence): LNHDA, SQIVND. V is trimmed back by 4 bases and J by 5 bases, and the junction contains 11 bases that no gene match accounts for. The sequence joins TRBV19 to TRBJ2-5; TRBD1 lines up with 9 middle nucleotides. The specimen was peripheral blood. The TCR was taken from a woman aged 25 to 45 with COVID-19, enrolled during active disease. The CDR3 protein is CASSTPVRTGVETQYF. The DNA reads TGTGCCAGTAGTACCCCCGTTAGGACAGGGGTGGAGACCCAGTACTTC.